A selection of T cell receptor beta chains follows, all from one sample in a study of cytomegalovirus exposure and HLA in healthy donors. Data came from immunoSEQ multiplex PCR; TCRdb stores just in-frame clones and leaves some out. This repertoire includes around 70,000 clones. The sample comprised PBMCs. Source of these receptors: a woman aged 25-40 years in good health and CMV-seronegative. CDR3s include the opening cysteine and the closing phenylalanine or tryptophan. The order of the fields is J gene, D gene, V gene, CDR3 protein, CDR3 DNA. The D gene is left open where the match is weak.

J gene: TRBJ2-7
D gene: .
V gene: TRBV20-1
CDR3 protein: CSAAPEGEQYF
CDR3 DNA: TGCAGTGCCGCGCCGGAGGGCGAGCAGTACTTC

J gene: TRBJ2-7
D gene: TRBD1
V gene: TRBV7-7
CDR3 protein: CASSPVGQGPYEQYF
CDR3 DNA: TGTGCTAGCAGCCCCGTGGGACAGGGGCCCTACGAGCAGTACTTC

J gene: TRBJ2-7
D gene: TRBD2
V gene: TRBV29-1
CDR3 protein: CSVELFAGGDYEQYF
CDR3 DNA: TGCAGCGTTGAACTCTTCGCGGGAGGTGACTACGAGCAGTACTTC

J gene: TRBJ1-4
D gene: .
V gene: TRBV7-9
CDR3 protein: CASSLAQANEKLFF
CDR3 DNA: TGTGCCAGCAGCTTAGCCCAGGCTAATGAAAAACTGTTTTTT

J gene: TRBJ2-7
D gene: TRBD1
V gene: TRBV28
CDR3 protein: CASSVLRDRAHEQYF
CDR3 DNA: TGTGCCAGCAGTGTACTCCGGGACAGGGCCCACGAGCAGTACTTC

J gene: TRBJ2-7
D gene: .
V gene: TRBV29-1
CDR3 protein: CSVEEYDGYFSYEQYF
CDR3 DNA: TGCAGCGTTGAGGAGTACGACGGCTACTTCTCCTACGAGCAGTACTTC

J gene: TRBJ1-2
D gene: .
V gene: TRBV4-3
CDR3 protein: CASSQDQGSVGYTF
CDR3 DNA: TGCGCCAGCAGCCAAGATCAGGGGAGTGTCGGCTACACCTTC

J gene: TRBJ1-6
D gene: TRBD1
V gene: TRBV5-4
CDR3 protein: CASSLGGQGNSPLHF
CDR3 DNA: TGTGCCAGCAGCTTGGGAGGACAGGGTAATTCACCCCTCCACTTT

J gene: TRBJ1-1
D gene: .
V gene: TRBV18
CDR3 protein: CASAPARAGASTEAFF
CDR3 DNA: TGTGCCAGCGCCCCAGCAAGAGCAGGGGCCAGCACTGAAGCTTTCTTT

J gene: TRBJ2-3
D gene: .
V gene: TRBV9
CDR3 protein: CASSVDAKGADTQYF
CDR3 DNA: TGTGCCAGCAGCGTAGATGCCAAAGGGGCAGATACGCAGTATTTT

J gene: TRBJ1-2
D gene: TRBD1
V gene: TRBV6-1
CDR3 protein: CASSEAGDRVNYGYTF
CDR3 DNA: TGTGCCAGCAGTGAAGCAGGGGACAGGGTTAACTATGGCTACACCTTC

J gene: TRBJ1-3
D gene: .
V gene: TRBV9
CDR3 protein: CASSLRGDQGYTIYF
CDR3 DNA: TGTGCCAGCAGCCTCCGGGGGGACCAGGGGTACACCATATATTTT

J gene: TRBJ1-1
D gene: .
V gene: TRBV4-2
CDR3 protein: CASSLTGKAAEAFF
CDR3 DNA: TGTGCCAGCAGCCTAACAGGGAAGGCTGCTGAAGCTTTCTTT

J gene: TRBJ2-1
D gene: TRBD2
V gene: TRBV9
CDR3 protein: CASSVSGSSYNEQFF
CDR3 DNA: TGTGCCAGCAGCGTTAGCGGGAGCTCCTACAATGAGCAGTTCTTC

J gene: TRBJ1-5
D gene: .
V gene: TRBV7-2
CDR3 protein: CASSPRWGGNQPQHF
CDR3 DNA: TGTGCCAGCAGCCCCAGGTGGGGGGGCAATCAGCCCCAGCATTTT

J gene: TRBJ2-1
D gene: TRBD1
V gene: TRBV5-1
CDR3 protein: CASSKTGGDDNEQFF
CDR3 DNA: TGCGCCAGCAGCAAGACAGGGGGCGATGACAATGAGCAGTTCTTC

J gene: TRBJ1-1
D gene: .
V gene: TRBV10-1
CDR3 protein: CASTSRRNTEAFF
CDR3 DNA: TGCGCCAGCACTTCTCGCAGAAACACTGAAGCTTTCTTT

J gene: TRBJ2-7
D gene: .
V gene: TRBV25-1
CDR3 protein: CASSEQEGRRSSYEQYF
CDR3 DNA: TGTGCCAGCAGTGAACAAGAGGGTCGCCGGAGCTCCTACGAGCAGTACTTC

J gene: TRBJ2-3
D gene: .
V gene: TRBV28
CDR3 protein: CASSFSVGGDTQYF
CDR3 DNA: TGTGCCAGCAGTTTTTCCGTAGGCGGAGATACGCAGTATTTT

J gene: TRBJ1-5
D gene: .
V gene: TRBV10-3
CDR3 protein: CAISDQLNQPQHF
CDR3 DNA: TGTGCCATCAGTGACCAACTTAATCAGCCCCAGCATTTT

J gene: TRBJ1-4
D gene: .
V gene: TRBV7-2
CDR3 protein: CASSTDSATNEKLFF
CDR3 DNA: TGTGCCAGCAGCACCGACAGTGCAACTAATGAAAAACTGTTTTTT

J gene: TRBJ1-4
D gene: TRBD1
V gene: TRBV27
CDR3 protein: CASSQRDRVNEKLFF
CDR3 DNA: TGTGCCAGCAGTCAACGGGACAGGGTTAATGAAAAACTGTTTTTT

J gene: TRBJ2-1
D gene: .
V gene: TRBV4-2
CDR3 protein: CASSQDLGLAAYNEQFF
CDR3 DNA: TGTGCCAGCAGCCAAGATCTAGGTCTAGCCGCCTACAATGAGCAGTTCTTC

J gene: TRBJ2-1
D gene: TRBD1
V gene: TRBV4-1
CDR3 protein: CASSRQGPYNEQFF
CDR3 DNA: TGCGCCAGCAGCCGACAGGGGCCCTACAATGAGCAGTTCTTC

J gene: TRBJ1-5
D gene: .
V gene: TRBV6-5
CDR3 protein: CASSKQGTYQPQHF
CDR3 DNA: TGTGCCAGCAGTAAACAGGGAACATATCAGCCCCAGCATTTT

J gene: TRBJ2-5
D gene: TRBD2
V gene: TRBV6-4
CDR3 protein: CASSPGTSGEETQYF
CDR3 DNA: TGTGCCAGCAGTCCCGGGACTAGCGGGGAAGAGACCCAGTACTTC

J gene: TRBJ1-5
D gene: .
V gene: TRBV7-2
CDR3 protein: CASSPSREEPQHF
CDR3 DNA: TGTGCCAGCAGCCCCTCAAGGGAGGAGCCCCAGCATTTT

J gene: TRBJ2-1
D gene: TRBD2
V gene: TRBV28
CDR3 protein: CASSSPTRGDNEQFF
CDR3 DNA: TGTGCCAGCAGTTCCCCAACTCGGGGGGACAATGAGCAGTTCTTC

J gene: TRBJ2-7
D gene: TRBD2
V gene: TRBV10-3
CDR3 protein: CAISGLAGVMVYEQYF
CDR3 DNA: TGTGCCATCAGTGGACTAGCGGGAGTAATGGTCTACGAGCAGTACTTC

J gene: TRBJ1-1
D gene: TRBD1
V gene: TRBV6-5
CDR3 protein: CASNPTGGRGEAFF
CDR3 DNA: TGTGCCAGCAATCCTACAGGGGGCCGGGGTGAAGCTTTCTTT

J gene: TRBJ2-7
D gene: TRBD1
V gene: TRBV10-2
CDR3 protein: CASRRGLDEQYF
CDR3 DNA: TGCGCCAGCAGGAGGGGGCTCGACGAGCAGTACTTC

J gene: TRBJ1-5
D gene: TRBD1
V gene: TRBV6-1
CDR3 protein: CASSPGGASNQPQHF
CDR3 DNA: TGTGCCAGCAGCCCAGGGGGCGCGAGCAATCAGCCCCAGCATTTT

J gene: TRBJ2-7
D gene: TRBD1
V gene: TRBV18
CDR3 protein: CASTGTGSSYEQYF
CDR3 DNA: TGTGCCAGCACCGGGACAGGGAGCTCCTACGAGCAGTACTTC

J gene: TRBJ2-7
D gene: TRBD1
V gene: TRBV10-1
CDR3 protein: CASSPGQETYEQYF
CDR3 DNA: TGCGCCAGCAGCCCCGGACAGGAGACCTACGAGCAGTACTTC

J gene: TRBJ1-1
D gene: .
V gene: TRBV18
CDR3 protein: CASSPVGVYTEAFF
CDR3 DNA: TGTGCCAGCTCACCTGTAGGGGTCTACACTGAAGCTTTCTTT

J gene: TRBJ2-3
D gene: .
V gene: TRBV11-2
CDR3 protein: CASSLDLGDTQYF
CDR3 DNA: TGTGCCAGCAGCTTAGACCTCGGAGATACGCAGTATTTT

J gene: TRBJ2-1
D gene: TRBD1
V gene: TRBV19
CDR3 protein: CASSTLQGAGNEQFF
CDR3 DNA: TGTGCCAGTAGTACCTTACAGGGGGCGGGAAATGAGCAGTTCTTC

J gene: TRBJ2-7
D gene: TRBD2
V gene: TRBV28
CDR3 protein: CASSPSVSGGTFSYEQYF
CDR3 DNA: TGTGCCAGCAGCCCATCCGTTAGCGGGGGGACCTTCTCCTACGAGCAGTACTTC

J gene: TRBJ1-5
D gene: TRBD1
V gene: TRBV19
CDR3 protein: CASSFGQGGRHQPQHF
CDR3 DNA: TGTGCCAGTAGTTTTGGACAGGGGGGGAGACATCAGCCCCAGCATTTT

J gene: TRBJ1-2
D gene: .
V gene: TRBV29-1
CDR3 protein: CSVVENYGYTF
CDR3 DNA: TGCAGCGTTGTGGAGAACTATGGCTACACCTTC